The 23 T cell receptor beta chains below were found in one sample sequenced in a study of blood T cell repertoires in COVID-19. Data came from immunoSEQ multiplex PCR; TCRdb stores just in-frame clones and leaves some out. Here the sample spans 310,000 or so clones, roughly 90% being singletons. Sample: peripheral blood. These TCRs come from a woman between 45 and 60 years old with active or convalescent COVID-19.

The chain is built from TRBV27 and TRBJ1-6; a weak D match, TRBD1 (5 bases). The CDR3 has 15 amino acids. V was trimmed by 2 bases and J by 14 bases, leaving 19 bases between them. From germline, CDR1 is MNHEY and CDR2 SMNVEV (reference sequence). CDR3 DNA: TGTGCCAGCAGTTTAAGTCCGACAGCCACAATGGCCCTCCACTTT. It yields the protein CASSLSPTATMALHF.

The CDR3 region is CASSQGLVQDEQYF. The CDR3 nucleotides are TGTGCCAGCAGTCAAGGACTAGTTCAAGACGAGCAGTACTTC. The chain combines TRBV27 with TRBJ2-7; 7 nucleotides agree with TRBD2. J was trimmed by 5 bases and V by 5 bases; bases with no gene match: 9. There are 14 residues in the CDR3. Germline V lookup: CDR1 MNHEY, CDR2 SMNVEV (reference sequence).

The chain is built from TRBV7-2 and TRBJ2-3; D gene uncertain. Looked up from germline, CDR1 is SGHTA and CDR2 is FQGNSA. The V gene lost 2 bases and the J gene lost 6 bases, with 9 bases spanning the gap. The CDR3 runs to 13 residues. The CDR3 here is CASSLNSLDTQYF. CDR3 sequence (DNA): TGTGCCAGCAGCTTAAATTCTCTTGATACGCAGTATTTT.

This clone has a handful of counts. This chain joins TRBV3-1 (or the pseudogene TRBV3-2) and TRBJ1-1; D is ambiguous. The V gene lost 1 base and the J gene lost 0 bases, with 15 bases spanning the gap. Germline V gives CDR1 LGHDT, CDR2 YNNKEL (reference sequence). This CDR3 contains 17 residues. The CDR3 loop is CASSQGSFSPMNTEAFF. CDR3 coding DNA: TGTGCCAGCAGCCAAGGGAGCTTTTCCCCTATGAACACTGAAGCTTTCTTT.

The CDR3 coding sequence is TGTGCCAGCATGATGCTAGCGGGAGTTTTGGATACGCAGTATTTT. Residues: CASMMLAGVLDTQYF. This sequence joins TRBV27 and TRBJ2-3; 10 bases line up with TRBD2. The V and J ends lost 7 bases and 6 bases, in that order; junction bases with no gene match: 10. From germline, CDR1 is MNHEY and CDR2 SMNVEV (reference sequence). CDR3 size: 15 residues.

As to this clone: Other DNA sequences in this sample translate to the same CDR3. This chain links TRBV28 with TRBJ1-2; D not certain. The V end lost 4 bases, the J end lost 2 bases, and 8 bases lay between the germline ends. The germline gives CDR1 MDHEN, CDR2 SYDVKM. This CDR3 region has 13 residues. Here the CDR3 DNA reads TGTGCCAGCAGTTCTGGCGGAAACTATGGCTACACCTTC. This codes for CASSSGGNYGYTF.

This chain links TRBV6-2 or TRBV6-3 with TRBJ2-7, with D possibly matching TRBD1 (5 bases). Trimming removed 6 bases from V and 4 bases from J, with 10 bases in between. The CDR3 loop spans 12 amino acids. From germline, CDR1 is MNHEY and CDR2 SVGEGT. The CDR3, as DNA: TGTGCCAGCAGCCCGCAGGGATACGAGCAGTACTTC. As protein: CASSPQGYEQYF.

This chain uses TRBV12-5 with TRBJ1-4; TRBD1 aligns across 9 bases. The J segment lost 7 bases and the V segment lost 6 bases, leaving 15 bases of the junction unmatched. The CDR3 totals 17 residues. Germline CDR1 and CDR2: LGHNT and FRNRAP. The CDR3 nucleotides are TGTGCTAGTGGCACCTCGCGGACAGGGGATAATGTTGAAAAACTGTTTTTT. Translation: CASGTSRTGDNVEKLFF.

This chain uses TRBV12-5 with TRBJ2-7, with TRBD2 identical over 10 bases. This CDR3 spans 15 amino acids. The germline CDR1 and CDR2 sequences are LGHNT and FRNRAP. With V trimmed by 7 bases and J by 5 bases, 11 bases remained unmatched. CDR3 coding DNA: TGTGCTAGTGCCCTCGACGGACTAGCGGTCCACGAGCAGTACTTC. This translates into CASALDGLAVHEQYF.

The chain couples TRBV29-1 to TRBJ2-2; 12 bases agree with TRBD2. The CDR3 runs to 16 residues. Germline CDR1 reads SQVTM; CDR2 reads ANQGSEA. Germline trimming cut 4 bases from V and 4 bases from J; bases unmatched to any gene: 7. The chain's CDR3 is CSVGASGGASTGELFF. DNA of the CDR3: TGCAGCGTTGGAGCTAGCGGGGGGGCGAGCACCGGGGAGCTGTTTTTT.

The V and J genes are TRBV11-2 and TRBJ2-2; TRBD2 matches at 7 bases. Germline V gives CDR1 SGHAT, CDR2 FQNNGV. This CDR3 is 17 amino acids long. Trimming cost V 4 bases and J 6 bases; bases outside gene matches: 14. CDR3: CASSSSQTSSLAGELFF. The CDR3 coding sequence is TGTGCCAGCAGCTCTTCCCAGACTAGCAGTCTCGCCGGGGAGCTGTTTTTT.

The rearrangement joins TRBV18 to TRBJ1-1; D is perhaps TRBD1 (6 bases). The germline gives CDR1 KGHSH, CDR2 LQKENI. The CDR3 consists of 15 residues. Between the trimmed V and J ends, which lost 3 bases and 3 bases, there was a span of 14 bases. In DNA form, the CDR3 reads TGTGCCAGCTCACCGGGGGGGGCGAGGGACACTGAAGCTTTCTTT. It encodes CASSPGGARDTEAFF.

The chain links TRBV19 to TRBJ1-6, with TRBD1 as a possible D gene (5 bases). The germline gives CDR1 LNHDA, CDR2 SQIVND (reference sequence). V was cut by 3 bases and J by 8 bases, with 17 bases left in between. This CDR3 has 16 amino acids. As DNA, the CDR3 is TGTGCCAGTAGTATTGCGTACCCAGGGATCCATTCACCCCTCCACTTT. Its translation is CASSIAYPGIHSPLHF.

The J gene is TRBJ1-2, the V gene TRBV12-3 or TRBV12-4; TRBD1 matches at 7 bases. The CDR3 has 13 residues. Losses at the gene ends were 6 bases for V and 4 bases for J; bases not matched to a gene: 5. The CDR3 loop is CASSRQGGYGYTF. DNA for the CDR3: TGTGCCAGCAGCCGCCAGGGGGGCTATGGCTACACCTTC.

The chain employs TRBV2 and TRBJ1-5; possibly TRBD1 for D (5 bases). The CDR3 spans 16 residues. Germline V CDR1 and CDR2: SNHLY, FYNNEI. V lost 4 bases and J lost 2, with 15 bases in between. CDR3 DNA: TGTGCCAGCAGTGCCCCTGGACATGGGGGCAATCAGCCCCAGCATTTT. Protein product: CASSAPGHGGNQPQHF.

V is TRBV15 and J is TRBJ1-1, with no clear D. Germline lookup yields CDR1 LNHNV and CDR2 YYDKDF (reference sequence). Trimming took off 3 bases at V and 6 bases at J, with 11 bases between the two ends. There are 13 residues in the CDR3. The CDR3 protein is CATSSNKEAEAFF. In nucleotides, the CDR3 is TGTGCCACCAGCAGCAACAAAGAGGCTGAAGCTTTCTTT.

V is TRBV7-2 and J is TRBJ1-3; tentative D call: TRBD1 (6 bases). V lost 6 bases, J lost 4 bases, and 13 bases lay in between. The germline V gene encodes CDR1 SGHTA and CDR2 FQGNSA. The CDR3 is made up of 14 amino acids. CDR3 DNA: TGTGCCAGCAGACTGACAGGTGGCGGAAACACCATATATTTT. As protein: CASRLTGGGNTIYF.

V gene TRBV28 combines with J gene TRBJ2-3; D ambiguous. The V and J ends lost 5 bases and 2 bases respectively, with 8 bases between them. The germline gives CDR1 MDHEN, CDR2 SYDVKM. CDR3 length equals 13 residues. CDR3 amino acids: CASSPPVTDTQYF. DNA for the CDR3: TGTGCCAGCAGTCCCCCTGTCACAGATACGCAGTATTTT.

The CDR3 reads CATIQTGTGGTSSGNTIYF. The CDR3 nucleotides read TGTGCCACAATACAAACCGGGACAGGGGGCACAAGCTCTGGAAACACCATATATTTT. The chain has TRBV27 and TRBJ1-3; 12 nucleotides match TRBD1. Losses at the gene ends were 10 bases for V and 0 bases for J; bases not matched to a gene: 16. The CDR3 extends over 19 amino acids. Germline CDR1 is MNHEY and CDR2 is SMNVEV (reference sequence).

This clone appeared once. DNA of the CDR3: TGTGCCAGCACCGGACAGGGAATAGGTTACGAGCAGTACTTC. Translated: CASTGQGIGYEQYF. The V and J genes are TRBV2 and TRBJ2-7; 8 bases align to TRBD1. CDR3 length equals 14 residues. The ends lost 7 bases at V and 4 bases at J; junction bases unmatched: 9. Per the germline V gene, CDR1 is SNHLY and CDR2 is FYNNEI.

The chain carries TRBV12-5 and TRBJ1-5; D perhaps matches TRBD1 (6 bases). CDR1 is LGHNT and CDR2 is FRNRAP in the germline V gene. V lost 1 base to trimming and J lost 4 bases, with 11 bases between them. The CDR3 has 15 residues. The CDR3 DNA sequence: TGTGCTAGTGGTTTGGGGCAGGGGTCTAATCAGCCCCAGCATTTT. Translated: CASGLGQGSNQPQHF.

J is TRBJ2-1 and V is TRBV24-1, with D possibly TRBD1 on 6 matching bases. This CDR3 has 14 amino acids. Germline V lookup: CDR1 KGHDR, CDR2 SFDVKD. Trimming stripped 4 bases from V and 10 bases from J, with 16 bases between. CDR3 sequence (DNA): TGTGCCACCAGTGAGTCAACAGGGATTCAGGAGCAGTTCTTC. It yields the protein CATSESTGIQEQFF.

The chain combines TRBV5-1 with TRBJ2-3; 10 bases agree with TRBD2. J gave up 8 bases and V 0 bases, and 15 bases lay outside the gene matches. Germline-derived CDR1 and CDR2 are SGHRS and YFSETQ. The CDR3 runs 18 residues. The CDR3 DNA follows: TGCGCCAGCAGCTTGGCCTTCGGGAGCGGGAGGGCCCTCACTACGCAGTATTTT. Residues: CASSLAFGSGRALTTQYF.